One sample yielded the 29 T cell receptor beta chains listed below, sequenced in a study of shared clonotypes between healthy human individuals. Sequenced by immunoSEQ multiplex PCR; TCRdb stores in-frame clones only, minus some. The sample has 450,000 to 700,000 clones, around 95% seen once; the top ten hold less than 0.13%. Naive CD8 cells lacked CD45RO and underwent positive selection for CCR7, leaving out terminally differentiated effector memory CD45RA+ cells. Sequenced: naive CD8+ T cells sorted from blood. The receptors were sampled from a woman aged 30 to 39 in good health.

This chain connects TRBV27 to TRBJ2-1; maybe TRBD2 (5 bases). This CDR3 has 15 amino acids. Germline loops: CDR1 MNHEY, CDR2 SMNVEV (reference sequence). V lost 6 bases, J lost 3 bases, and 15 bases lay in between. The CDR3 here is CASRQGSVFYNEQFF. CDR3 bases: TGTGCCAGCAGACAAGGGAGTGTTTTCTACAATGAGCAGTTCTTC.

This chain joins TRBV27 and TRBJ2-5; the D gene is possibly TRBD2 (6 bases). The ends were cut back, 0 bases at V and 2 bases at J, with 7 bases in the middle. Germline V CDR1 and CDR2: MNHEY, SMNVEV (reference sequence). The CDR3 spans 14 residues. CDR3 sequence: CASSLSAGQETQYF. The CDR3 DNA follows: TGTGCCAGCAGTTTATCTGCGGGGCAAGAGACCCAGTACTTC.

The genes are TRBV29-1 and TRBJ2-1; TRBD1 or TRBD2 may be the D gene (5 bases each). CDR1 and CDR2 from the germline V gene are SQVTM and ANQGSEA. This CDR3 has 14 residues. With 4 bases removed from V and 0 bases from J, the gap between germline ends came to 10 bases. This chain's CDR3 is CSVVGGHSYNEQFF. The CDR3 nucleotides read TGCAGCGTTGTTGGAGGACACTCCTACAATGAGCAGTTCTTC.

The J gene is TRBJ2-1, the V gene TRBV29-1; 8 bases fit TRBD2. CDR3 size: 16 residues. Germline V gene data show CDR1 as SQVTM and CDR2 as ANQGSEA. V trimming: 6 bases; J trimming: 12 bases; junction bases outside the gene matches: 22. Here the CDR3 DNA reads TGCAGCGTGGCCGGGGGGGACGGAATCCCCGAGCCTCGGCAGTTCTTC. The encoded protein is CSVAGGDGIPEPRQFF.

The V call is TRBV4-1, the J call TRBJ2-1; TRBD2 matches 7 bases. CDR1 and CDR2 from the germline V gene are MGHRA and YSYEKL. J gave up 0 bases and V 0 bases, and 11 bases lay outside the gene matches. The CDR3 is 19 residues long. CDR3 coding DNA: TGCGCCAGCAGCCAAGATCTCCCCCTAGCGGTTAGCTCCTACAATGAGCAGTTCTTC. Its protein is CASSQDLPLAVSSYNEQFF.

V is TRBV10-2 and J is TRBJ2-4; D ambiguous. CDR3 length equals 15 residues. Germline-derived CDR1 and CDR2 are WSHSY and SAAADI. Trimming left V 2 bases short and J 0 bases short, with 8 bases between. The CDR3 loop is CASSETVIAKNIQYF. CDR3 sequence (DNA): TGCGCCAGCAGTGAGACGGTGATAGCCAAAAACATTCAGTACTTC.

The rearrangement links TRBV10-3 to TRBJ2-3, with D perhaps matching TRBD2 (6 bases). From germline, CDR1 is ENHRY and CDR2 SYGVKD. Trimming removed 3 bases at V and 6 bases at J, with 13 bases between. The CDR3 contains 14 residues. DNA for the CDR3: TGTGCCATCAGTGACCCGGACTATAGCGATACGCAGTATTTT. It specifies CAISDPDYSDTQYF.

This chain connects TRBV7-2 to TRBJ2-1; D is unclear. This CDR3 has 14 residues. The V end lost 1 base, the J end lost 3 bases, and 7 bases lay between the germline ends. Germline V gene sequence: CDR1 SGHTA, CDR2 FQGNSA. This CDR3 reads CASSLVVGYNEQFF. The CDR3 DNA is TGTGCCAGCAGCTTAGTTGTGGGCTACAATGAGCAGTTCTTC.

The CDR3 is CSVLDGGEQYF. The CDR3 DNA follows: TGCAGCGTTTTGGATGGTGGGGAGCAGTACTTC. The chain has TRBV29-1 and TRBJ2-7; no reliable D call. This CDR3 region has 11 residues. CDR1 is SQVTM and CDR2 is ANQGSEA in the germline V gene. V was shortened by 5 bases and J by 7 bases, with 12 bases between the two germline ends.

The table lists this clone with a count of one. The chain uses TRBV27 and TRBJ2-7, with D possibly TRBD2 on 5 matching bases. Germline V lookup: CDR1 MNHEY, CDR2 SMNVEV (reference sequence). Trimming left V 2 bases short and J 5 bases short, with 13 bases between. The CDR3 is made up of 14 amino acids. This CDR3 is CASSLRWRSDEQYF. CDR3 DNA: TGTGCCAGCAGTTTAAGGTGGAGGAGCGACGAGCAGTACTTC.

This clone was seen a single time. This rearrangement joins TRBV15 to TRBJ1-2; D possibly corresponds to TRBD1 (6 bases). Trimming cost V 8 bases and J 8 bases, with 15 bases left between them. Germline lookup yields CDR1 LNHNV and CDR2 YYDKDF (reference sequence). The CDR3 is 12 amino acids. CDR3 sequence: CATGGGLGGYTF. The CDR3 DNA is TGTGCCACCGGGGGGGGGCTCGGAGGCTACACCTTC.

V and J are TRBV5-1 and TRBJ2-1, with D perhaps TRBD2 (6 bases). The length of the CDR3 is 17 residues. V was shortened by 0 bases and J by 8 bases, with 21 bases between the two germline ends. Germline assignment: CDR1 SGHRS and CDR2 YFSETQ. The CDR3 here is CASSLVDRLAKSHEQFF. For the CDR3, the DNA is TGCGCCAGCAGCTTGGTAGATCGGCTAGCGAAAAGCCATGAGCAGTTCTTC.

The rearrangement joins TRBV28 to TRBJ2-1; 11 positions agree with TRBD2. This CDR3 has 17 amino acids. The junction had 13 bases not matched to a gene; V was cut back by 7 bases and J by 5 bases. Germline CDR1 and CDR2: MDHEN and SYDVKM. CDR3 sequence: CASNPLAGETTNNEQFF. CDR3 coding DNA: TGTGCCAGCAACCCACTAGCGGGAGAAACGACGAACAATGAGCAGTTCTTC.

J is TRBJ2-7 and V is TRBV5-4; D not certain. V was shortened by 5 bases and J by 2 bases, with 11 bases between the two germline ends. CDR3 length: 13 amino acids. The germline V gene has CDR1 SGHNT and CDR2 YYREEE (reference sequence). The CDR3 coding sequence is TGTGCCAGCAGTCCCGGGCTAGCCTACGAGCAGTACTTC. Its protein product is CASSPGLAYEQYF.

The gene calls are TRBV2 and TRBJ1-5; 7 positions match TRBD1. The V and J ends lost 8 bases and 0 bases, in that order; junction bases with no gene match: 4. This CDR3 is built from 14 residues. Germline-derived CDR1 and CDR2 are SNHLY and FYNNEI. CDR3 nucleotide sequence: TGTGCCAGCGGGACAGTATATAGCAATCAGCCCCAGCATTTT. Translated, it gives CASGTVYSNQPQHF.

V is TRBV11-2 and J is TRBJ2-5, with D possibly matching TRBD2 (5 bases). The CDR3 is 14 amino acids. Germline CDR1 SGHAT, CDR2 FQNNGV. Trimming shortened V by 5 bases and J by 5 bases, and 15 bases separated the two germline ends. The CDR3 sequence: CASSIFLAAETQYF. In nucleotides, the CDR3 is TGTGCCAGCAGCATTTTTCTAGCCGCGGAGACCCAGTACTTC. The full variable domain, its missing parts supplied by reference TRBV11-2 and TRBJ2-5, is EAGVAQSPRYKIIEKRQSVAFWCNPISGHATLYWYQQILGQGPKLLIQFQNNGVVDDSQLPKDRFSAERLKGVDSTLKIQPAKLEDSAVYLCASSIFLAAETQYFGPGTRLLVL.

The chain is built from TRBV11-2 and TRBJ2-1, with D hard to call. The CDR3 runs 17 residues. The germline V gene encodes CDR1 SGHAT and CDR2 FQNNGV. V lost 0 bases and J 2 bases, leaving 14 bases between the germline ends. This CDR3 is CASSLDPGRIPYNEQFF. As DNA, the CDR3 is TGTGCCAGCAGCTTAGATCCTGGGCGGATTCCCTACAATGAGCAGTTCTTC.

The chain has TRBV27 and TRBJ2-2; D unclear. Trimming left V 0 bases short and J 5 bases short, with 7 bases between. From germline, CDR1 is MNHEY and CDR2 SMNVEV (reference sequence). This CDR3 region has 14 residues. Here the CDR3 reads CASSLSGFTGELFF. CDR3 coding DNA: TGTGCCAGCAGTTTATCGGGATTTACCGGGGAGCTGTTTTTT.

The chain is built from TRBV27 and TRBJ2-1; tentative D call: TRBD2 (6 bases). The CDR3 has 15 residues. Per the germline V gene, CDR1 is MNHEY and CDR2 is SMNVEV (reference sequence). V was pared by 4 bases and J by 4 bases, with 14 bases between. In nucleotides, the CDR3 is TGTGCCAGCAGTTCGGAGGGAGGCGGTTACAATGAGCAGTTCTTC. The encoded protein is CASSSEGGGYNEQFF.

This sequence joins TRBV27 and TRBJ2-7; D not certain. This CDR3 region has 15 residues. Looked up from germline, CDR1 is MNHEY and CDR2 is SMNVEV (reference sequence). The ends were cut back, 0 bases at V and 2 bases at J, with 11 bases in the middle. The CDR3 DNA sequence: TGTGCCAGCAGTTTATCGATAGACTCAACCTACGAGCAGTACTTC. This codes for CASSLSIDSTYEQYF.

The chain has TRBV5-1 and TRBJ2-1; TRBD1 matches 8 bases. This CDR3 spans 16 amino acids. V dropped 4 bases and J dropped 4; count of bases not matched to a gene: 10. Germline CDR1 and CDR2: SGHRS and YFSETQ. The CDR3 protein is CASSAHRDRLYNEQFF. DNA for the CDR3: TGCGCCAGCAGCGCCCACCGGGACAGGCTGTACAATGAGCAGTTCTTC.

The V gene is TRBV19, the J gene TRBJ1-2, with D unclear. Germline CDR1 is LNHDA and CDR2 is SQIVND (reference sequence). This CDR3 region has 15 residues. Deletions cut 3 bases from V and 8 bases from J, with 19 bases between. CDR3 nucleotide sequence: TGTGCCAGTAGTATTGTCCCCGGGCCCTCCGGAGGCTACACCTTC. Its translation is CASSIVPGPSGGYTF.

This rearrangement joins TRBV15 to TRBJ2-7; maybe TRBD1 (6 bases). Germline CDR1 LNHNV, CDR2 YYDKDF (reference sequence). V was trimmed by 0 bases and J by 3 bases, leaving 15 bases between them. CDR3 size: 16 residues. In nucleotides, the CDR3 is TGTGCCACCAGCAGAGATTGGACAGAACGGTTCTACGAGCAGTACTTC. It specifies CATSRDWTERFYEQYF.

CDR3 region: CASSLIPPGDNEQFF. The DNA for the CDR3 is TGTGCCAGCAGTCTAATCCCTCCTGGGGATAATGAGCAGTTCTTC. The chain links TRBV27 to TRBJ2-1, with D hard to call. In germline, CDR1 is MNHEY, CDR2 SMNVEV (reference sequence). V gave up 5 bases and J gave up 7 bases, with 18 bases separating them. The length of the CDR3 is 15 residues.

The gene calls are TRBV19 and TRBJ1-1; no clear D. This CDR3 spans 15 amino acids. Germline-derived CDR1 and CDR2 are LNHDA and SQIVND (reference sequence). Trimming stripped 0 bases from V and 7 bases from J, with 15 bases between. The CDR3 region has the DNA TGTGCCAGTAGTATAGAGGAACTGATTCCCGGTGAAGCTTTCTTT. It yields the protein CASSIEELIPGEAFF.

CDR3 in DNA: TGTGCCAGCGGCCCGGGACTAGCGGACTACGAGCAGTACTTC. Its translation: CASGPGLADYEQYF. The V gene is TRBV19, the J gene TRBJ2-7, with 11 bases aligning to TRBD2. With 9 bases clipped from V and 3 bases from J, the junction kept 7 bases outside the gene matches. This CDR3 comprises 14 residues. The V gene's germline CDR1 is LNHDA and CDR2 SQIVND (reference sequence).

This clone was seen a single time. The rearrangement joins TRBV25-1 to TRBJ2-7; D is possibly TRBD2 (7 bases). Trimming removed 6 bases from V and 4 bases from J, with 16 bases in between. The V gene's germline CDR1 is MGHDK and CDR2 SYGVNS. This CDR3 is 14 amino acids long. Here the CDR3 DNA reads TGTGCCAGCAGCCCCGGGGGAGGGGGGTACGAGCAGTACTTC. It translates to CASSPGGGGYEQYF.

This clone was detected only once. The chain recombines TRBV14 with TRBJ1-4; D unresolved. The V and J ends lost 4 bases and 8 bases respectively, with 11 bases between them. The CDR3 totals 13 residues. CDR1 is SGHDN and CDR2 is FVKESK in the germline V gene. CDR3 bases: TGTGCCAGCAGCCGAAGGGTTAACGAAAAACTGTTTTTT. This encodes CASSRRVNEKLFF. The variable domain in full, completed from reference TRBV14 and TRBJ1-4, reads EAGVTQFPSHSVIEKGQTVTLRCDPISGHDNLYWYRRVMGKEIKFLLHFVKESKQDESGMPNNRFLAERTGGTYSTLKVQPAELEDSGVYFCASSRRVNEKLFFGSGTQLSVL.

The chain recombines TRBV6-5 with TRBJ2-7; the D gene is possibly TRBD2 (6 bases). The V gene's germline CDR1 is MNHEY and CDR2 SVGAGI. There are 14 residues in the CDR3. V lost 8 bases and J lost 4, with 18 bases in between. CDR3 sequence: CASGIRGSRYEQYF. Written as DNA, the CDR3 is TGTGCCAGCGGAATACGGGGGAGTCGGTACGAGCAGTACTTC.